These 8 T cell receptor beta chains originate from one sample sequenced in a study of T cell changes during pregnancy in multiple sclerosis. Assay used: immunoSEQ multiplex PCR; TCRdb lists only in-frame clones, some missing. The data contain 49,000 or so clones, 94% of them singletons. Sequenced here: CD8+ T cells from peripheral blood mononuclear cells, sampled before pregnancy. These receptor sequences come from a female donor with multiple sclerosis, enrolled in a pregnancy study.

This sequence joins TRBV4-1 and TRBJ1-1; unclear D gene. Between the trimmed V and J ends, which lost 1 base and 5 bases, there was a span of 11 bases. Germline V gene sequence: CDR1 MGHRA, CDR2 YSYEKL. The CDR3 consists of 14 residues. The CDR3 here is CASSQVGGVTEAFF. The CDR3 nucleotides read TGCGCCAGCAGCCAAGTGGGCGGGGTGACTGAAGCTTTCTTT.

The V call is TRBV4-3, the J call TRBJ2-1; possible D gene TRBD2, 6 bases. V gave up 1 base and J gave up 2 bases, with 12 bases separating them. Per germline, CDR1 LGHNA and CDR2 YSLEER. CDR3 size: 16 residues. The CDR3 nucleotides are TGCGCCAGCAGCCAAGGGGACTGGGACGCCTACAATGAGCAGTTCTTC. Translated, it gives CASSQGDWDAYNEQFF.

The chain links TRBV21-1 to TRBJ1-1. TRBV21-1 is recorded as a pseudogene. CDR3 length: 15 residues. The chain's CDR3 is CASSKRRAVDTEAFF. The CDR3, as DNA: TGTGCCAGCAGCAAAAGGAGGGCGGTAGATACTGAAGCTTTCTTT.

This rearrangement joins TRBV30 to TRBJ2-7, with TRBD2 matching over 11 bases. With 6 bases clipped from V and 5 bases from J, the junction kept 9 bases outside the gene matches. The CDR3 length is 14 residues. CDR1 GTSNPN and CDR2 SVGIG come from the germline V gene (reference sequence). Written as DNA, the CDR3 is TGTGCCTGTTATACTAGCGGGGGACGGGACGAGCAGTACTTC. Amino acids: CACYTSGGRDEQYF.

The rearrangement uses TRBV7-2 and TRBJ2-7; 10 positions agree with TRBD1. V shed 6 bases and J 3 bases; nucleotides not matched to a gene: 8. CDR1 and CDR2 from the germline V gene are SGHTA and FQGNSA. The CDR3 totals 15 residues. CDR3 nucleotides: TGTGCCAGCAGTTTGGGACAGGGGCTGATCTACGAGCAGTACTTC. Translated: CASSLGQGLIYEQYF.

V and J are TRBV7-9 and TRBJ2-1; TRBD2 matches 11 bases. V was pared by 5 bases and J by 4 bases, with 7 bases of the junction left unmatched. The CDR3 is 16 amino acids. Germline CDR1 reads SEHNR; CDR2 reads FQNEAQ (reference sequence). CDR3 nucleotides: TGTGCCAGCAGCCTCTGGGGACTAGCGGAGTACAATGAGCAGTTCTTC. Translation: CASSLWGLAEYNEQFF.

CDR3 bases: TGTGCCAGCAGCTTAGACCCGGGGGTCTACAATGAGCAGTTCTTC. It codes for CASSLDPGVYNEQFF. This chain uses TRBV7-2 with TRBJ2-1; TRBD2 is a possible D gene (6 bases). The V gene's germline CDR1 is SGHTA and CDR2 FQGNSA. V was pared by 1 base and J by 3 bases, with 10 bases between. This CDR3 is 15 amino acids long.

V gene TRBV6-1 combines with J gene TRBJ1-1; D is possibly TRBD1 (5 bases). Germline CDR1 is MNHNS and CDR2 is SASEGT. The ends were cut back, 4 bases at V and 3 bases at J, with 12 bases in the middle. The CDR3 length is 14 residues. The CDR3 is CASSGWTGDTEAFF. The DNA for the CDR3 is TGTGCCAGCAGTGGTTGGACGGGGGACACTGAAGCTTTCTTT.